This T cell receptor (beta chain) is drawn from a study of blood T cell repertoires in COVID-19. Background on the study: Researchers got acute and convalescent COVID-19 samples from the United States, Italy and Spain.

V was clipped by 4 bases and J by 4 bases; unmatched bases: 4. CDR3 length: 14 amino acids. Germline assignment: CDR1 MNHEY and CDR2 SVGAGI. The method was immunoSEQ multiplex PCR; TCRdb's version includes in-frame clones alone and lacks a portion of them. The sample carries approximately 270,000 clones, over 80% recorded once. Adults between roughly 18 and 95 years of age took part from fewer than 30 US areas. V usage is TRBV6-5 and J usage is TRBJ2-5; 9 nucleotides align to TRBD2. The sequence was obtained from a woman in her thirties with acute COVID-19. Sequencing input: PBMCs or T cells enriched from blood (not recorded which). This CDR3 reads CASSSFSGRETQYF. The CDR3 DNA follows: TGTGCCAGCAGTTCTTTTAGCGGGAGAGAGACCCAGTACTTC.